Listed below are T cell receptor beta chains from one sample, sequenced in a study of T cell responses to AZD1222 COVID-19 vaccine. Data came from immunoSEQ multiplex PCR; TCRdb stores just in-frame clones and leaves some out. Found here are around 130,000 clones, over 90% of them singletons; the top ten hold 5% to 7%. Sequencing used peripheral blood, obtained on day 0 of AZD1222 vaccination. The receptors were sampled from an adult in good health. Each CDR3 is given with its conserved first and last residue. A D gene is named only where the DNA matches it firmly. Clone size is stated in some rows and not others, as once, few, many or a class when expanded.

14,NA,TRBJ2-2,NA,TRBV30,TGTGCCTGTCCACTCCCCGCGAACACCGGGGAGCTGTTTTTT,CACPLPANTGELFF
13,NA,TRBJ2-6,NA,TRBV11-2,TGTGCCAGCAGCTTCGATGGGGCCAACGTCCTGACTTTC,CASSFDGANVLTF
17,TRBD1,TRBJ1-3,NA,TRBV18,TGTGCCAGCTCACCACGAGGACAGGGGTCCTCTGGAAACACCATATATTTT,CASSPRGQGSSGNTIYF
16,NA,TRBJ2-3,once,TRBV6-2/TRBV6-3,TGTGCCAGCAGTTATCCCCACCGAGGCAGCACAGATACGCAGTATTTT,CASSYPHRGSTDTQYF
16,NA,TRBJ1-4,once,TRBV21-1,TGTGCCAGCAGCAAAAGCGGCGGGACGGTCGTAGAAAAACTGTTTTTT,CASSKSGGTVVEKLFF
13,NA,TRBJ1-2,NA,TRBV9,TGTGCCAGCGGCCCGACACCCGCAGGAGGCTACACCTTC,CASGPTPAGGYTF
14,NA,TRBJ2-5,NA,TRBV19,TGTGCCAGTAGTATAAGGGGCCTGAGTGAGACCCAGTACTTC,CASSIRGLSETQYF
14,NA,TRBJ2-1,NA,TRBV5-6,TGTGCCAGCAGCCCCGGGGCCCATCTCAATGAGCAGTTCTTC,CASSPGAHLNEQFF
13,NA,TRBJ1-1,NA,TRBV30,TGTGCCTGGAGAGTAGCGGGTAACACTGAAGCTTTCTTT,CAWRVAGNTEAFF
17,TRBD1,TRBJ2-1,NA,TRBV7-9,TGTGCCAGCAGCCCTGGGACAGGAGAGACAGGGTACAATGAGCAGTTCTTC,CASSPGTGETGYNEQFF
13,TRBD1,TRBJ1-1,NA,TRBV2,TGTGCCAGCAGGGGACAGGGGGAGGCTGAAGCTTTCTTT,CASRGQGEAEAFF
14,TRBD2,TRBJ2-1,NA,TRBV7-3,TGTGCCAGCAGCCGGACTAGCGGGAGAGAAGAGCAGTTCTTC,CASSRTSGREEQFF
17,NA,TRBJ2-2,NA,TRBV4-1,TGCGCCAGCAGCCAGGGAACCATGACCCGCAACACCGGGGAGCTGTTTTTT,CASSQGTMTRNTGELFF
12,NA,TRBJ2-1,NA,TRBV5-5,TGTGCCAGCAGCTTGGATATGAATGAGCAGTTCTTC,CASSLDMNEQFF
11,NA,TRBJ2-3,NA,TRBV12-3/TRBV12-4,TGTGCCAGCACTCGCTATGATACGCAGTATTTT,CASTRYDTQYF
16,TRBD2,TRBJ2-2,NA,TRBV7-2,TGTGCCAGCAGCTCGGGACTAGCGGGGAACACCGGGGAGCTGTTTTTT,CASSSGLAGNTGELFF
14,NA,TRBJ1-3,NA,TRBV6-5,TGTGCCAGCAGTTACTCGATTGATGGAAACACCATATATTTT,CASSYSIDGNTIYF